This paragraph reports one TCR beta chain. Its antigen is currently unknown. The sample comes from a study of T cell repertoires in cytomegalovirus infection. The wider study: Shared public TCR beta signatures pointed to both CMV infection and a matching HLA type.

Study outcomes and limitations: Cumulative frequency of public TCR beta families picked out carriers of CMV plus the relevant HLA. HLA-C-restricted CMV-specific TCR beta clonotypes prevailed in the ex vivo response.

Via MiXCR, TCRdb re-called the reads, giving one row per CDR3 protein. The repertoire holds about 180,000 distinct CDR3 sequences, with 17% as singletons. J lost 8 bases, V lost 4 bases, and 9 bases had no gene match. Germline V gives CDR1 SQVTM, CDR2 ANQGSEA. This CDR3 comprises 14 residues. This sequence was found in a human donor in good health (CMV status not recorded). Some clones in this sample may be carry-over from other donors' samples. The chain couples TRBV29-1 to TRBJ1-4; 8 bases are a match to TRBD1. The sample taken for sequencing was CD8+ T cells from PBMCs. Here the CDR3 reads CSVGSGQGSEKLFF. The CDR3 DNA is TGCAGCGTTGGCTCAGGACAGGGTTCGGAAAAACTGTTTTTT.